Below are 25 T cell receptor beta chains sequenced from a single sample in a study of T cells in Graves' hyperthyroidism and ophthalmopathy. Template material for amplifying TCR beta CDR3 regions consisted of RNA transcripts. The HTBI primer set was used in a first-round RT-PCR of the TCR CDR3. TCRdb analysed the multiplex PCR reads with MiXCR anew, one entry per CDR3 protein. The sample records over 700,000 distinct CDR3 sequences, 18% being singletons. Sample: blood. These receptors came from a woman between 45 and 60 years old with Graves' hyperthyroidism that later progressed to Graves' ophthalmopathy.

The genes are TRBV29-1 and TRBJ2-1; 12 nucleotides align to TRBD2. Trimming removed 5 bases from V and 5 bases from J; junction bases left unmatched: 4. The CDR3 covers 14 residues. CDR1 is SQVTM, CDR2 ANQGSEA, per germline. The CDR3: CSVSRLAGDNEQFF. CDR3 nucleotide sequence: TGCAGCGTTAGCAGACTAGCGGGGGACAATGAGCAGTTCTTC.

This clonotype was recorded a few times. The CDR3 DNA sequence: TGTGCCAGCAGTAATGGACCCTCGAGCTCCTACGAGCAGTACTTC. It is translated as CASSNGPSSSYEQYF. The rearrangement joins TRBV6-2 or TRBV6-3 to TRBJ2-7, with D unclear. The germline gives CDR1 MNHEY, CDR2 SVGEGT. The CDR3 length is 15 residues. The V end lost 5 bases, the J end lost 0 bases, and 14 bases lay between the germline ends.

J is TRBJ1-2 and V is TRBV3-1; TRBD1 is a possible D gene (5 bases). V was clipped by 4 bases and J by 7 bases, with 22 bases between them. Germline values: CDR1 LGHDT, CDR2 YNNKEL (reference sequence). The CDR3 covers 16 residues. CDR3: CASSPTRTLGQSGYTF. CDR3 coding DNA: TGTGCCAGCAGCCCAACAAGGACCCTGGGGCAGTCTGGCTACACCTTC.

V and J are TRBV6-1 and TRBJ1-6; TRBD1 is a possible D gene (6 bases). The V gene lost 6 bases and the J gene lost 11 bases, with 11 bases spanning the gap. Germline values: CDR1 MNHNS, CDR2 SASEGT. CDR3 length: 12 amino acids. CDR3 sequence (DNA): TGTGCCAGCAGCGATTGGACAGCACCCCTCCACTTT. Translation: CASSDWTAPLHF.

This clonotype came up many times. This chain connects TRBV6-1 to TRBJ2-3, with 11 nucleotides matching TRBD2. Per the germline V gene, CDR1 is MNHNS and CDR2 is SASEGT. This CDR3 is built from 16 residues. Unmatched junction bases numbered 7, after V lost 5 bases and J lost 3 bases. CDR3: CASSSITSGGTDTQYF. Here the CDR3 DNA reads TGTGCCAGCAGTTCTATAACTAGCGGGGGTACAGATACGCAGTATTTT.

The rearrangement links TRBV6-1 to TRBJ1-5; D is possibly TRBD1 (5 bases). With 5 bases removed from V and 7 bases from J, the gap between germline ends came to 15 bases. Germline V gives CDR1 MNHNS, CDR2 SASEGT. The CDR3 runs 14 residues. The CDR3 coding sequence is TGTGCCAGCAGTCAGGCAGGGAGAGGACAGCCCCAGCATTTT. This translates into CASSQAGRGQPQHF.

This clonotype was counted ten times or more. This sequence joins TRBV18 and TRBJ2-5, with no clear D. The germline gives CDR1 KGHSH, CDR2 LQKENI. This CDR3 has 13 residues. Trimming took 1 base from V and 7 from J, leaving 10 bases between them. The CDR3 coding sequence is TGTGCCAGCTCACCACTACGACCCCGGACCCAGTACTTC. This sequence encodes CASSPLRPRTQYF.

V and J are TRBV2 and TRBJ2-4; D is undetermined. The CDR3 is 15 amino acids. Germline loops: CDR1 SNHLY, CDR2 FYNNEI. Trimming cost V 7 bases and J 0 bases, with 13 bases left between them. For the CDR3, the DNA is TGTGCCAGCAATGGGGTGGCGCTAGCCAAAAACATTCAGTACTTC. As protein: CASNGVALAKNIQYF.

This clonotype was picked up many times. V gene TRBV6-1 combines with J gene TRBJ1-2; D remains ambiguous. CDR3 length: 15 residues. The ends were cut back, 2 bases at V and 4 bases at J, with 14 bases in the middle. Germline V lookup: CDR1 MNHNS, CDR2 SASEGT. CDR3 sequence reads: CASSEYNGFTYGYTF. The CDR3, as DNA: TGTGCCAGCAGTGAATATAACGGCTTCACCTATGGCTACACCTTC.

This chain links TRBV11-2 with TRBJ2-3; 14 bases agree with TRBD2. Per germline, CDR1 SGHAT and CDR2 FQNNGV. V lost 8 bases to trimming and J lost 3 bases; unmatched junction nucleotides: 10. This CDR3 region has 17 residues. The CDR3 is CASWGGTSGRKTDTQYF. CDR3 nucleotide sequence: TGTGCCAGCTGGGGTGGGACTAGCGGGAGAAAGACAGATACGCAGTATTTT.

This clonotype was counted between two and nine times. The rearrangement joins TRBV10-3 to TRBJ1-2; no clear D gene. V lost 3 bases and J 2 bases, leaving 4 bases between the germline ends. The CDR3 contains 12 residues. The germline gives CDR1 ENHRY, CDR2 SYGVKD. The CDR3 region is CAISEANYGYTF. The DNA for the CDR3 is TGTGCCATCAGTGAAGCGAACTATGGCTACACCTTC.

This clonotype was observed many times. The chain links TRBV5-1 to TRBJ2-1, with a weak D call TRBD2 (7 bases). CDR1 and CDR2 from the germline V gene are SGHRS and YFSETQ. The CDR3 runs 16 residues. Trimming stripped 2 bases from V and 5 bases from J, with 17 bases between. As DNA, the CDR3 is TGCGCCAGCAGCTTTGTGAGAGGGGGGGCCCACAATGAGCAGTTCTTC. Its protein is CASSFVRGGAHNEQFF.

The genes are TRBV10-3 and TRBJ2-1; D tentatively fits TRBD1 or TRBD2 (5 bases each). Germline V gene sequence: CDR1 ENHRY, CDR2 SYGVKD. The CDR3 totals 14 residues. Trimming cost V 5 bases and J 6 bases, with 14 bases left between them. For the CDR3, the DNA is TGTGCCATCAGTTGGGGGTCATCCGGCAATGAGCAGTTCTTC. Encoded protein: CAISWGSSGNEQFF.

The chain has TRBV7-3 and TRBJ2-2, with D possibly TRBD1 on 5 matching bases. Germline CDR1 and CDR2: SGHTA and FQGTGA. The germline V and J ends were trimmed by 5 bases and 5 bases, with 12 bases remaining between them. The CDR3 contains 14 residues. In DNA form, the CDR3 reads TGTGCCAGCAGCCCTCTCCAGGGTACCGGGGAGCTGTTTTTT. This translates into CASSPLQGTGELFF.

For this clonotype: One junction end disagrees with the germline gene, perhaps due to a read error. The V gene is TRBV7-8, the J gene TRBJ2-5; D ambiguous. This CDR3 has 14 residues. Germline assignment: CDR1 SGHVS and CDR2 FQNEAQ. CDR3 in DNA: TGTGCCATCAGCTTAGTTTCTGGGATAGAGACCCAGTACTTC. This encodes CAISLVSGIETQYF.

There are many counts of this clonotype. The V call is TRBV12-3 or TRBV12-4, the J call TRBJ2-7; TRBD1 agrees at 8 bases. V was clipped by 5 bases and J by 6 bases; unmatched bases: 3. The length of the CDR3 is 12 residues. The CDR3: CASSQTGGEQYF. The CDR3 nucleotides read TGTGCCAGCAGTCAAACAGGGGGCGAGCAGTACTTC.

This clonotype was recorded at least ten times. V is TRBV3-1 and J is TRBJ2-7; D possibly corresponds to TRBD2 (6 bases). Germline V CDR1 and CDR2: LGHDT, YNNKEL (reference sequence). This CDR3 spans 12 amino acids. V lost 4 bases, J lost 3 bases, and 7 bases lay in between. The CDR3 sequence is CASSRGDYEQYF. Here the CDR3 DNA reads TGTGCCAGCAGCCGGGGGGACTACGAGCAGTACTTC.

V usage is TRBV11-2 and J usage is TRBJ2-5; D not resolved. Germline values: CDR1 SGHAT, CDR2 FQNNGV. The CDR3 has 14 amino acids. Trimming took off 5 bases at V and 1 base at J, with 11 bases between the two ends. CDR3 nucleotide sequence: TGTGCCAGCAGCGTAGGAATGAGCCAAGAGACCCAGTACTTC. Protein: CASSVGMSQETQYF.

The chain is built from TRBV19 and TRBJ1-2; 7 nucleotides line up with TRBD1. Germline CDR1 and CDR2: LNHDA and SQIVND (reference sequence). After removal of 5 bases from V and 4 bases from J, the junction contained 7 bases not matched to a gene. This CDR3 is built from 14 residues. DNA of the CDR3: TGTGCCAGTAGTCGCCGACAGGGCCTCTATGGCTACACCTTC. Translation gives CASSRRQGLYGYTF.

This clonotype was seen ten or more times. This sequence joins TRBV11-2 and TRBJ2-5; D is possibly TRBD1 (6 bases). The CDR3 consists of 16 residues. Germline CDR1 SGHAT, CDR2 FQNNGV. The V and J ends lost 5 bases and 5 bases respectively, with 21 bases between them. DNA for the CDR3: TGTGCCAGCAGCACAACACTCCAGGGGTTCCTGGAGACCCAGTACTTC. As protein: CASSTTLQGFLETQYF.

The rearrangement links TRBV3-1 to TRBJ2-7, with 7 bases aligning to TRBD2. Trimming at V came to 3 bases and at J to 0 bases, leaving 8 bases not matched to a gene. CDR1 and CDR2 (germline): LGHDT, YNNKEL (reference sequence). CDR3 length: 16 amino acids. CDR3 in amino acids: CASSHGPGLTSYEQYF. As DNA, the CDR3 is TGTGCCAGCAGCCATGGACCGGGACTAACCTCCTACGAGCAGTACTTC.

This clonotype has more than one count but fewer than ten. This chain connects TRBV7-6 to TRBJ1-1; D is possibly TRBD1 (6 bases). Per the germline V gene, CDR1 is SGHVS and CDR2 is FNYEAQ. The V end was cut by 7 bases, the J end by 2 bases, with 14 bases between. The CDR3 extends over 14 amino acids. The CDR3 is CASMSGAYNTEAFF. For the CDR3, the DNA is TGTGCCAGCATGTCGGGGGCTTATAACACTGAAGCTTTCTTT.

The rearrangement joins TRBV7-9 to TRBJ1-6, with D uncertain. Deletions cut 5 bases from V and 5 bases from J, with 7 bases between. The CDR3 length is 13 residues. The germline gives CDR1 SEHNR, CDR2 FQNEAQ (reference sequence). The CDR3 sequence: CASSQQHNSPLHF. The DNA of the CDR3 is TGTGCCAGCAGCCAACAGCATAATTCACCCCTCCACTTT.

This clonotype appeared many times. This chain links TRBV30 with TRBJ2-1; TRBD1 aligns across 9 bases. Germline V CDR1 and CDR2: GTSNPN, SVGIG (reference sequence). V shed 4 bases and J 7 bases; nucleotides not matched to a gene: 5. CDR3 length: 13 amino acids. CDR3 protein: CAWKGQGRNEQFF. In DNA, the CDR3 is TGTGCCTGGAAGGGACAGGGTAGGAATGAGCAGTTCTTC.

The chain has TRBV19 and TRBJ1-1; TRBD1 might be the D (6 bases). The CDR3 consists of 15 residues. CDR1 and CDR2 from the germline V gene are LNHDA and SQIVND (reference sequence). Trimming cost V 1 base and J 2 bases, with 11 bases left between them. CDR3 bases: TGTGCCAGTAGTATAGGTGTGGGGGGCAACACTGAAGCTTTCTTT. Protein: CASSIGVGGNTEAFF. The variable domain in full, with the rest retrieved from reference TRBV19 and TRBJ1-1, is DGGITQSPKYLFRKEGQNVTLSCEQNLNHDAMYWYRQDPGQGLRLIYYSQIVNDFQKGDIAEGYSVSREKKESFPLTVTSAQKNPTAFYLCASSIGVGGNTEAFFGQGTRLTVV.